The rows below give T cell receptor beta chains drawn from one sample of a study of post-analysis software for immune sequencing data. Using its own MiXCR run on the PCR reads, TCRdb lists one record per CDR3 protein. The sample consists of roughly 870,000 distinct CDR3 sequences, roughly 50% of them appearing once. Input material: blood. The receptors were sampled from a girl between 10 and 17 years old with multiple sclerosis. CDR3s include the opening cysteine and the closing phenylalanine or tryptophan. Fields, in order: CDR3 length, clone size, D gene, J gene, V gene, CDR3 protein, CDR3 DNA. A D gene is named only where the DNA matches it firmly. Size values are once, few and many counts, or a class for expanded clones, and some rows have none.

CDR3 length: 15; clone size: -; D gene: TRBD1; J gene: TRBJ2-7; V gene: TRBV20-1; CDR3 protein: CSADGTGVLRDEQYF; CDR3 DNA: TGCAGTGCTGACGGGACAGGGGTGTTGAGAGACGAGCAGTACTTC
CDR3 length: 15; clone size: few; D gene: -; J gene: TRBJ2-4; V gene: TRBV7-9; CDR3 protein: CASSFGPEAKNIQYF; CDR3 DNA: TGTGCCAGCAGCTTTGGGCCTGAGGCCAAAAACATTCAGTACTTC
CDR3 length: 14; clone size: few; D gene: -; J gene: TRBJ1-1; V gene: TRBV6-5; CDR3 protein: CASKGELMNTEAFF; CDR3 DNA: TGTGCCAGCAAAGGGGAACTTATGAACACTGAAGCTTTCTTT
CDR3 length: 14; clone size: -; D gene: -; J gene: TRBJ1-5; V gene: TRBV15; CDR3 protein: CATSLGDINQPQHF; CDR3 DNA: TGTGCCACCAGCCTTGGGGACATCAATCAGCCCCAGCATTTT
CDR3 length: 16; clone size: -; D gene: -; J gene: TRBJ2-5; V gene: TRBV24-1; CDR3 protein: CATSDLRWQSQETQYF; CDR3 DNA: TGTGCCACCAGTGATTTGAGGTGGCAGAGCCAAGAGACCCAGTACTTC
CDR3 length: 14; clone size: -; D gene: -; J gene: TRBJ2-1; V gene: TRBV29-1; CDR3 protein: CSGYSSGSYNEQFF; CDR3 DNA: TGCAGCGGTTATAGTTCGGGCTCCTACAATGAGCAGTTCTTC
CDR3 length: 15; clone size: -; D gene: TRBD2; J gene: TRBJ2-5; V gene: TRBV5-1; CDR3 protein: CASSGTSGAQEIQYF; CDR3 DNA: TGCGCCAGCAGCGGGACTAGCGGAGCCCAAGAGATCCAGTACTTC
CDR3 length: 16; clone size: once; D gene: -; J gene: TRBJ1-1; V gene: TRBV7-2; CDR3 protein: CASSLAGGRRDTEAFF; CDR3 DNA: TGTGCCAGCAGCTTAGCCGGGGGGCGGAGGGACACTGAAGCTTTCTTT
CDR3 length: 16; clone size: few; D gene: TRBD1; J gene: TRBJ2-7; V gene: TRBV7-9; CDR3 protein: CASSLLPTGGRGEQYF; CDR3 DNA: TGTGCCAGCAGCTTATTGCCCACAGGGGGCAGGGGCGAGCAGTACTTC
CDR3 length: 12; clone size: -; D gene: -; J gene: TRBJ1-2; V gene: TRBV20-1; CDR3 protein: CSASSLNYGYTF; CDR3 DNA: TGCAGTGCTAGCTCCCTTAACTATGGCTACACCTTC
CDR3 length: 15; clone size: once; D gene: TRBD1; J gene: TRBJ2-1; V gene: TRBV7-7; CDR3 protein: CASSPGTASRNEQFF; CDR3 DNA: TGTGCTAGCAGCCCCGGGACAGCCTCCCGCAATGAGCAGTTCTTC
CDR3 length: 16; clone size: -; D gene: -; J gene: TRBJ2-1; V gene: TRBV9; CDR3 protein: CASSVGGRRSYNEQFF; CDR3 DNA: TGTGCCAGCAGCGTGGGGGGGCGGAGGTCCTACAATGAGCAGTTCTTC
CDR3 length: 13; clone size: few; D gene: -; J gene: TRBJ2-3; V gene: TRBV7-9; CDR3 protein: CASSSAGADTQYF; CDR3 DNA: TGTGCCAGCAGCTCAGCAGGTGCAGATACGCAGTATTTT
CDR3 length: 16; clone size: few; D gene: TRBD1; J gene: TRBJ2-7; V gene: TRBV4-1; CDR3 protein: CASSQVSGTVAYEQYF; CDR3 DNA: TGCGCCAGCAGCCAAGTTTCCGGGACAGTAGCCTACGAGCAGTACTTC
CDR3 length: 16; clone size: -; D gene: -; J gene: TRBJ1-1; V gene: TRBV20-1; CDR3 protein: CSAPSGAGYRVTEAFF; CDR3 DNA: TGCAGTGCCCCATCCGGCGCTGGTTACAGGGTTACTGAAGCTTTCTTT
CDR3 length: 16; clone size: -; D gene: -; J gene: TRBJ1-2; V gene: TRBV5-1; CDR3 protein: CASSFGAPPPNYGYTF; CDR3 DNA: TGCGCCAGCAGCTTCGGGGCCCCACCTCCCAACTATGGCTACACCTTC
CDR3 length: 14; clone size: -; D gene: -; J gene: TRBJ2-7; V gene: TRBV9; CDR3 protein: CASSVANYDYEQYF; CDR3 DNA: TGTGCCAGCAGCGTAGCTAATTACGACTACGAGCAGTACTTC
CDR3 length: 14; clone size: -; D gene: -; J gene: TRBJ2-7; V gene: TRBV10-3; CDR3 protein: CAVQVMTKSDEQYF; CDR3 DNA: TGTGCCGTCCAGGTGATGACTAAGTCCGACGAGCAGTACTTC
CDR3 length: 13; clone size: -; D gene: TRBD1; J gene: TRBJ1-4; V gene: TRBV29-1; CDR3 protein: CSVDRVGDEKLFF; CDR3 DNA: TGCAGCGTGGACAGGGTCGGTGACGAAAAACTGTTTTTT
CDR3 length: 17; clone size: few; D gene: TRBD1; J gene: TRBJ1-2; V gene: TRBV28; CDR3 protein: CASSSGTGGTTNYGYTF; CDR3 DNA: TGTGCCAGCAGTTCTGGGACAGGGGGAACCACTAACTATGGCTACACCTTC
CDR3 length: 17; clone size: -; D gene: TRBD2; J gene: TRBJ2-5; V gene: TRBV7-9; CDR3 protein: CASSLIGLAGTAETQYF; CDR3 DNA: TGTGCCAGCAGCTTAATTGGACTAGCGGGAACTGCGGAGACCCAGTACTTC
CDR3 length: 15; clone size: -; D gene: -; J gene: TRBJ1-2; V gene: TRBV2; CDR3 protein: CASSEAHRSYYGYTF; CDR3 DNA: TGTGCCAGCAGTGAAGCGCACCGGAGTTACTATGGCTACACCTTC
CDR3 length: 15; clone size: few; D gene: TRBD1; J gene: TRBJ2-5; V gene: TRBV5-1; CDR3 protein: CASTPGQGKSETQYF; CDR3 DNA: TGCGCCAGCACACCGGGACAGGGAAAAAGTGAGACCCAGTACTTC
CDR3 length: 12; clone size: -; D gene: TRBD2; J gene: TRBJ2-1; V gene: TRBV29-1; CDR3 protein: CSAGDYYNEQFF; CDR3 DNA: TGCAGCGCCGGGGACTACTACAATGAGCAGTTCTTC
CDR3 length: 16; clone size: few; D gene: -; J gene: TRBJ2-5; V gene: TRBV5-1; CDR3 protein: CASSQELVPLKETQYF; CDR3 DNA: TGCGCCAGCAGCCAGGAACTAGTCCCCCTCAAAGAGACCCAGTACTTC
CDR3 length: 16; clone size: few; D gene: TRBD1; J gene: TRBJ2-5; V gene: TRBV5-1; CDR3 protein: CASSFPGQGDQETQYF; CDR3 DNA: TGCGCCAGCAGCTTCCCGGGACAGGGGGACCAAGAGACCCAGTACTTC
CDR3 length: 16; clone size: -; D gene: -; J gene: TRBJ2-6; V gene: TRBV7-6; CDR3 protein: CASSFRQFSGANVLTF; CDR3 DNA: TGTGCCAGCAGCTTTAGACAGTTCTCTGGGGCCAACGTCCTGACTTTC
CDR3 length: 11; clone size: -; D gene: -; J gene: TRBJ1-4; V gene: TRBV29-1; CDR3 protein: CSVGTNEKLFF; CDR3 DNA: TGCAGCGTCGGAACTAATGAAAAACTGTTTTTT
CDR3 length: 14; clone size: -; D gene: TRBD1; J gene: TRBJ2-2; V gene: TRBV12-3/TRBV12-4; CDR3 protein: CASKLTGGTGELFF; CDR3 DNA: TGTGCCAGCAAACTGACAGGGGGGACCGGGGAGCTGTTTTTT
CDR3 length: 14; clone size: once; D gene: -; J gene: TRBJ1-2; V gene: TRBV29-1; CDR3 protein: CSVGRGSLSYGYTF; CDR3 DNA: TGCAGCGTTGGGAGAGGGTCTCTATCCTATGGCTACACCTTC
CDR3 length: 19; clone size: once; D gene: -; J gene: TRBJ2-5; V gene: TRBV20-1; CDR3 protein: CSARGDKWLPGGYQETQYF; CDR3 DNA: TGCAGTGCTAGAGGGGATAAGTGGTTACCAGGGGGGTACCAAGAGACCCAGTACTTC
CDR3 length: 14; clone size: -; D gene: TRBD1; J gene: TRBJ1-2; V gene: TRBV7-9; CDR3 protein: CASRPRQGAGGYTF; CDR3 DNA: TGTGCCAGCAGACCCCGACAGGGGGCTGGAGGCTACACCTTC
CDR3 length: 13; clone size: -; D gene: -; J gene: TRBJ1-5; V gene: TRBV5-1; CDR3 protein: CASSLLPGQPQHF; CDR3 DNA: TGCGCCAGCAGCTTGTTGCCGGGTCAGCCCCAGCATTTT
CDR3 length: 13; clone size: few; D gene: -; J gene: TRBJ2-7; V gene: TRBV20-1; CDR3 protein: CSARQPADYEQYF; CDR3 DNA: TGCAGTGCCAGGCAACCCGCGGACTACGAGCAGTACTTC
CDR3 length: 19; clone size: few; D gene: TRBD2; J gene: TRBJ2-7; V gene: TRBV5-1; CDR3 protein: CASSPQYLGAGGSYNEQYF; CDR3 DNA: TGCGCCAGCAGCCCCCAATACCTCGGAGCGGGGGGATCCTACAATGAGCAGTACTTC
CDR3 length: 15; clone size: -; D gene: TRBD2; J gene: TRBJ2-1; V gene: TRBV10-3; CDR3 protein: CAISDPSGRGDEQFF; CDR3 DNA: TGTGCCATCAGTGACCCTAGCGGGAGAGGGGATGAGCAGTTCTTC
CDR3 length: 18; clone size: few; D gene: TRBD2; J gene: TRBJ2-7; V gene: TRBV7-2; CDR3 protein: CASSLVSGRSLAGSEQYF; CDR3 DNA: TGTGCCAGCAGCTTAGTGTCTGGACGCAGCCTAGCGGGAAGCGAGCAGTACTTC
CDR3 length: 14; clone size: few; D gene: -; J gene: TRBJ2-5; V gene: TRBV2; CDR3 protein: CASSEWTKQETQYF; CDR3 DNA: TGTGCCAGCAGCGAATGGACAAAACAAGAGACCCAGTACTTC
CDR3 length: 14; clone size: -; D gene: TRBD1; J gene: TRBJ2-1; V gene: TRBV6-5; CDR3 protein: CASSPGTGFYEQFF; CDR3 DNA: TGTGCCAGCAGTCCCGGGACAGGTTTCTATGAGCAGTTCTTC
CDR3 length: 14; clone size: -; D gene: -; J gene: TRBJ2-7; V gene: TRBV10-3; CDR3 protein: CAISDGLHSYEQYF; CDR3 DNA: TGTGCCATCAGTGATGGCTTGCACTCCTACGAGCAGTACTTC
CDR3 length: 15; clone size: -; D gene: -; J gene: TRBJ2-7; V gene: TRBV6-5; CDR3 protein: CASSLRSSAPYEQYF; CDR3 DNA: TGTGCCAGCAGTCTTAGATCGTCAGCCCCCTACGAGCAGTACTTC
CDR3 length: 14; clone size: -; D gene: TRBD1; J gene: TRBJ1-5; V gene: TRBV20-1; CDR3 protein: CSARGQGSDQPQHF; CDR3 DNA: TGCAGTGCTCGGGGACAGGGTAGCGATCAGCCCCAGCATTTT